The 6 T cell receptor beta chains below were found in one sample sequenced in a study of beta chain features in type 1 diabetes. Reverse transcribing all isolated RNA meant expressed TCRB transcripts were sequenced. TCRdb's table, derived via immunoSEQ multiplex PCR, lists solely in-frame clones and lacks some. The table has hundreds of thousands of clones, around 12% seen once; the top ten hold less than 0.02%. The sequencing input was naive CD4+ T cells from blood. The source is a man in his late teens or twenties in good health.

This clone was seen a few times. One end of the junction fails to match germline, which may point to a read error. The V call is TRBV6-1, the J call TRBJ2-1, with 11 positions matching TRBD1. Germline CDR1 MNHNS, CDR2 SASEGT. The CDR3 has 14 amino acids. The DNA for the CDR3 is TGTGCCAGCAGGGAAGGACAGGGGGCAAAGGAGCAGTTCTTC. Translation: CASREGQGAKEQFF.

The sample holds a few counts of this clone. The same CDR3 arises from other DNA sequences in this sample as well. CDR3 bases: TGTGCCTGGAGTGTCCGGAGCAATCAGCCCCAGCATTTT. Protein product: CAWSVRSNQPQHF. This rearrangement joins TRBV30 to TRBJ1-5; D unclear. Trimming stripped 0 bases from V and 1 base from J, with 4 bases between. The CDR3 has 13 amino acids. Looked up from germline, CDR1 is GTSNPN and CDR2 is SVGIG (reference sequence).

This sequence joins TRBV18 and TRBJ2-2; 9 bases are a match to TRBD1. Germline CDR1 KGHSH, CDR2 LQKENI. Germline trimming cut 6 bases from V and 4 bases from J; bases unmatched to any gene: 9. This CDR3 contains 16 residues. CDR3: CASSTTGTGPTGELFF. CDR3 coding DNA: TGTGCCAGCTCCACAACCGGGACAGGGCCCACCGGGGAGCTGTTTTTT. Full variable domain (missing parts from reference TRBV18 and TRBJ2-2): NAGVMQNPRHLVRRRGQEARLRCSPMKGHSHVYWYRQLPEEGLKFMVYLQKENIIDESGMPKERFSAEFPKEGPSILRIQQVVRGDSAAYFCASSTTGTGPTGELFFGEGSRLTVL.

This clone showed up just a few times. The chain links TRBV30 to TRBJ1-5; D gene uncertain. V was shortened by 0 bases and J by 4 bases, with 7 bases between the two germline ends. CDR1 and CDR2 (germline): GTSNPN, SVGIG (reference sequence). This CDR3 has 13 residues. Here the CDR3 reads CAWSVIGNQPQHF. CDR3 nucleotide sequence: TGTGCCTGGAGTGTAATCGGTAATCAGCCCCAGCATTTT.

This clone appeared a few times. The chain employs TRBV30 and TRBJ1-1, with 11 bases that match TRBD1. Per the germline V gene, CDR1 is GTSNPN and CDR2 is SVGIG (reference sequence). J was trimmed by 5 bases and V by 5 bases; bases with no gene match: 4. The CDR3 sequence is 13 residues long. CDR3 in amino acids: CAWGTGGVTEAFF. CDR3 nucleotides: TGTGCCTGGGGGACAGGGGGGGTTACTGAAGCTTTCTTT.

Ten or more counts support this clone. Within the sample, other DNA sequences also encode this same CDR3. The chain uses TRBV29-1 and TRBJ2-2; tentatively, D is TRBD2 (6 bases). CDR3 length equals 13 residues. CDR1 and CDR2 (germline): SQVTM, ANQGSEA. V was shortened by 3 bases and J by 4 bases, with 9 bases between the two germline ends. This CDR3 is CSVDRGGTGELFF. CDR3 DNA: TGCAGCGTTGATAGGGGAGGCACCGGGGAGCTGTTTTTT.